These T cell receptor beta chains were read from a single sample in a study of cytomegalovirus exposure and HLA in healthy donors. The protocol was immunoSEQ multiplex PCR, while the TCRdb copy is restricted to in-frame clones and leaves out a portion. Of about 190,000 clones in the sample, roughly 80% were seen once. Sequenced material: PBMCs. The receptors were gathered from a man aged 18 to 29 in good health and CMV-seropositive. CDR3s include the opening cysteine and the closing phenylalanine or tryptophan. The listing skips clone size in some rows; elsewhere it reads once, few, many or a size class.

V: TRBV6-4
J: TRBJ2-3
size: NA
CDR3: CASSDSLGGTDTQYF

V: TRBV13
J: TRBJ2-4
size: NA
CDR3: CASSSWDGTGTKNIQYF

V: TRBV2
J: TRBJ2-3
size: NA
CDR3: CASSQSGTQYF

V: TRBV7-8
J: TRBJ1-2
size: once
CDR3: CASIPQGGANYGYTF

V: TRBV5-5
J: TRBJ2-3
size: NA
CDR3: CASSFTREDRVFPQYF

V: TRBV6-5
J: TRBJ1-2
size: NA
CDR3: CASSYSLSAFYGYTF

V: TRBV27
J: TRBJ2-3
size: once
CDR3: CASRPSGYRETDTQYF

V: TRBV2
J: TRBJ1-5
size: NA
CDR3: CASSELDYSNQPQHF

V: TRBV7-2
J: TRBJ1-1
size: NA
CDR3: CASSSIGNTEAFF

V: TRBV11-3
J: TRBJ2-1
size: NA
CDR3: CASSAGGTYNEQFF

V: TRBV28
J: TRBJ2-7
size: NA
CDR3: CASRAGVEYEQYF